Below, 25 T cell receptor beta chains from the same sample are listed, as sequenced in a study of tumor-infiltrating lymphocytes in oesophageal squamous cell carcinoma. Each CDR3 protein is one row after TCRdb ran MiXCR on the PCR reads. The table lists about 13,000 distinct CDR3 sequences, 45% to 65% of them singletons, with 36% in the top ten. The sequenced material came from esophageal tumor tissue. Source of these receptors: a male donor with esophageal squamous cell carcinoma.

The V and J genes are TRBV7-8 and TRBJ2-1; no reliable D call. Trimming left V 2 bases short and J 2 bases short, with 10 bases between. The length of the CDR3 is 15 residues. The germline V gene has CDR1 SGHVS and CDR2 FQNEAQ. The CDR3 nucleotides read TGTGCCAGCAGCTTACTGCTGTCCGCCTACAATGAGCAGTTCTTC. Its translation is CASSLLLSAYNEQFF.

Note on this clonotype: No conserved phenylalanine or tryptophan is present at the end of the CDR3, so a read error is the likely explanation. V and J are TRBV6-2 or TRBV6-3 and TRBJ2-4, with TRBD1 matching over 10 bases. The end of the DNA aligns better with TRBJ2-7, so the J call may be wrong. The CDR3 loop spans 13 amino acids. Germline CDR1 is MNHEY and CDR2 is SVGEGT. CDR3 DNA sequence: TGTGCCAGCAGCAGACAGGGGGCCAACGAGCAGTACTCC. Translation gives CASSRQGANEQYS.

V and J are TRBV18 and TRBJ2-4; 10 bases line up with TRBD1. The CDR3 sequence is 14 residues long. Trimming removed 6 bases from V and 13 bases from J; junction bases left unmatched: 12. Germline CDR1 KGHSH, CDR2 LQKENI. The DNA for the CDR3 is TGTGCCAGCTCCCCGGGACAGGGGAACAATGAGCAGTACTTC. Translation gives CASSPGQGNNEQYF. Supplemented by reference TRBV18 and TRBJ2-4, the full variable domain reads NAGVMQNPRHLVRRRGQEARLRCSPMKGHSHVYWYRQLPEEGLKFMVYLQKENIIDESGMPKERFSAEFPKEGPSILRIQQVVRGDSAAYFCASSPGQGNNEQYFGAGTRLSVL.

This chain connects TRBV7-6 to TRBJ2-1, with D perhaps TRBD1 (6 bases). V was clipped by 5 bases and J by 9 bases, with 23 bases between them. The CDR3 is 16 amino acids. Germline V gives CDR1 SGHVS, CDR2 FNYEAQ. The CDR3 region has the DNA TGTGCCAGCAGCCCACGACAGGCCACCAGTAATAGTGAGCAGTTCTTC. Translated, it gives CASSPRQATSNSEQFF.

This clonotype was found many times. The rearrangement links TRBV7-2 to TRBJ2-5; D not certain. The CDR3 has 12 amino acids. The germline V gene has CDR1 SGHTA and CDR2 FQGNSA. V lost 5 bases and J 4 bases, leaving 8 bases between the germline ends. CDR3: CASSRVRETQYF. The CDR3 region has the DNA TGTGCCAGCAGCCGTGTCCGAGAGACCCAGTACTTC.

This chain's CDR3 is CASTMNSGGTYEQYF. The CDR3, as DNA: TGTGCCAGCACTATGAATAGCGGGGGTACCTACGAGCAGTACTTC. The chain joins TRBV28 to TRBJ2-5; 9 nucleotides match TRBD2. The DNA end lines up better with TRBJ2-7; the J call may be wrong. Per the germline V gene, CDR1 is MDHEN and CDR2 is SYDVKM. The CDR3 is 15 amino acids.

This clonotype appeared a single time. The gene calls are TRBV7-2 and TRBJ2-7; TRBD2 is a possible D gene (6 bases). V was shortened by 5 bases and J by 7 bases, with 21 bases between the two germline ends. The germline V gene encodes CDR1 SGHTA and CDR2 FQGNSA. The CDR3 has 15 amino acids. The CDR3 protein is CASSHVGSLAYEQYF. In DNA form, the CDR3 reads TGTGCCAGCAGCCACGTGGGGAGTCTAGCGTATGAGCAGTACTTC.

The chain is built from TRBV11-2 and TRBJ2-1; 11 positions match TRBD2. The J call could be wrong; TRBJ2-7 is a better fit for the DNA end. The CDR3 sequence is 15 residues long. CDR1 and CDR2 from the germline V gene are SGHAT and FQNNGV. This CDR3 reads CASSYTSGSSYEQYF. CDR3 sequence (DNA): TGTGCCAGCAGCTATACTAGCGGGAGCTCCTACGAGCAGTACTTC.

This chain connects TRBV18 to TRBJ2-5; no firm D call. Germline V gene sequence: CDR1 KGHSH, CDR2 LQKENI. This CDR3 is built from 13 residues. V was shortened by 4 bases and J by 3 bases, with 9 bases between the two germline ends. CDR3 bases: TGTGCCAGCTCACTAACGCAGAAAGAGACCCAGTACTTC. This translates into CASSLTQKETQYF. The full variable domain, in which reference TRBV18 and TRBJ2-5 provide the parts outside the CDR3, is NAGVMQNPRHLVRRRGQEARLRCSPMKGHSHVYWYRQLPEEGLKFMVYLQKENIIDESGMPKERFSAEFPKEGPSILRIQQVVRGDSAAYFCASSLTQKETQYFGPGTRLLVL.

This chain links TRBV7-2 with TRBJ2-5; TRBD2 is a possible D gene (6 bases). The J call is in doubt because the DNA end fits TRBJ2-7 better. The CDR3 is 15 amino acids. Looked up from germline, CDR1 is SGHTA and CDR2 is FQGNSA. The CDR3 region has the DNA TGTGCCAGCAGCTCCTACCGGACTAACTCCTACGAGCAGTACTTC. It codes for CASSSYRTNSYEQYF.

This clonotype was seen once. CDR3 protein: CASSAPGSGLNEQYF. The CDR3 coding sequence is TGTGCCAGCAGCGCACCGGGGAGCGGACTAAACGAGCAGTACTTC. The chain carries TRBV7-1 and TRBJ2-3; tentative D call: TRBD2 (6 bases). The J call is in doubt because the DNA end fits TRBJ2-7 better. TRBV7-1 is assigned to the ORF class and has an uncertain function. The CDR3 length is 15 residues.

V usage is TRBV12-3 or TRBV12-4 and J usage is TRBJ2-1, with D possibly called TRBD1 or TRBD2 (5 bases each). The J call is doubtful: the DNA matches TRBJ2-7 better. This CDR3 contains 11 residues. DNA of the CDR3: TGTGCCTCTGGGGGTAACTACGAGCAGTACTTC. Its protein product is CASGGNYEQYF.

V usage is TRBV7-2 and J usage is TRBJ2-3; TRBD1 is a possible D gene (6 bases). With the DNA end fitting TRBJ2-5 better, the J assignment may be wrong. Germline values: CDR1 SGHTA, CDR2 FQGNSA. This CDR3 is built from 16 residues. CDR3 bases: TGTGCCAGCAGCAACCCAAGGACAGCCGGTCAAGAGACCCAGTACTTC. Residues: CASSNPRTAGQETQYF.

This clonotype has a handful of counts. This is likely a read error, given that the CDR3 carries no conserved phenylalanine or tryptophan at its end. The DNA is left out, because the CDR3 cannot be placed on it with certainty; the CDR3 is given as TCRdb lists it. The rearrangement links TRBV12-3 or TRBV12-4 to TRBJ2-1; the table's D call, TRBD1, has no DNA check behind it. The CDR3 is made up of 17 amino acids, end residues included. CDR3 residues: CASSLAGTIRSPLHFGN.

In this sample, this clonotype turned up many times. This CDR3 is CASSSGTGNYEQYF. Written as DNA, the CDR3 is TGTGCCAGCAGCTCCGGGACAGGGAATTACGAGCAGTACTTC. The rearrangement links TRBV11-2 to TRBJ2-4; 9 nucleotides agree with TRBD1. TRBJ2-7 explains the end of the DNA better; the J call may be wrong. The V gene's germline CDR1 is SGHAT and CDR2 FQNNGV. The CDR3 contains 14 residues.

This clonotype was observed at least ten times. This may arise from a read error, as a much more abundant clone is one base away. J is TRBJ2-1 and V is TRBV7-2, with 8 positions matching TRBD2. From germline, CDR1 is SGHTA and CDR2 FQGNSA. The CDR3 is 15 amino acids. Trimming took 5 bases from V and 10 from J; bases not matched to a gene: 13. The CDR3 protein is CASSPKGGRFSEQFF. CDR3 bases: TGTGCCAGCAGCCCCAAGGGCGGGAGGTTCTCCGAGCAGTTCTTC.

This clonotype was detected a few times. The CDR3 loop is CSARDPTGMGYNSPLHF. The CDR3 nucleotides read TGCAGTGCTAGAGACCCCACGGGGATGGGCTATAATTCACCCCTCCACTTT. The chain uses TRBV20-1 and TRBJ1-6, with D unresolved. In germline, CDR1 is DFQATT, CDR2 SNEGSKA (reference sequence). The CDR3 is 17 residues long. V was shortened by 0 bases and J by 3 bases, with 15 bases between the two germline ends.

Points on this clonotype: The CDR3 does not end in the conserved phenylalanine or tryptophan, so this is likely a read error. The DNA is omitted, as the CDR3 cannot be located on it reliably, and the CDR3 follows TCRdb's listing. CDR3 residues: CASSDEGRFVRGYTFGS. The V gene is TRBV7-8, the J gene TRBJ2-7. The CDR3 length equals 17 residues, ends included. Germline V gene data show CDR1 as SGHVS and CDR2 as FQNEAQ.

Ten or more counts support this clonotype. The CDR3 spells CASSGSGLAVNEQFF. CDR3 DNA sequence: TGTGCCAGCAGTGGGTCGGGACTAGCGGTGAATGAGCAGTTCTTC. The rearrangement uses TRBV6-1 and TRBJ2-1; 11 bases fit TRBD2. CDR1 is MNHNS, CDR2 SASEGT, per germline. This CDR3 region has 15 residues. The J segment lost 7 bases and the V segment lost 4 bases, leaving 6 bases of the junction unmatched.

V is TRBV5-1 and J is TRBJ1-1; the match to TRBD1 covers 10 bases. Gene TRBJ2-1 matches the end of the DNA better, so the J call may be wrong. The CDR3 consists of 14 residues. Germline CDR1 and CDR2: SGHRS and YFSETQ. The CDR3 nucleotides read TGCGCCAGCAGCTTGGGGGACAGGGGTCACGAGCAGTTCTTC. This codes for CASSLGDRGHEQFF.

The V and J genes are TRBV6-1 and TRBJ2-3, with D unclear. Germline V gene lookup returns CDR1 MNHNS and CDR2 SASEGT. With 11 bases removed from V and 0 bases from J, the gap between germline ends came to 12 bases. The CDR3 spans 13 residues. The CDR3 DNA reads TGTGCCGGTCGGGCCGCGAGCACAGATACGCAGTATTTT. Its translation is CAGRAASTDTQYF.

J is TRBJ2-1 and V is TRBV28; 7 bases match TRBD2. The CDR3 has 11 residues. Germline loops: CDR1 MDHEN, CDR2 SYDVKM. After removal of 5 bases from V and 14 bases from J, the junction contained 6 bases not matched to a gene. CDR3: CASSTRGREFF. CDR3 bases: TGTGCCAGCAGTACCCGGGGGAGGGAGTTCTTC.

This clonotype has only a few counts. The CDR3 protein is CASKGRGASYEQYF. CDR3 nucleotides: TGTGCCAGCAAAGGGAGGGGGGCGTCCTACGAGCAGTACTTC. The chain joins TRBV28 to TRBJ2-5; a possible D gene is TRBD2 (7 bases). The J call is uncertain, as TRBJ2-7 better fits the DNA end. The germline V gene encodes CDR1 MDHEN and CDR2 SYDVKM. The CDR3 covers 14 residues.

The genes are TRBV28 and TRBJ2-6, with a tentative D call TRBD1 (6 bases). The CDR3 is made up of 16 amino acids. V lost 5 bases and J lost 0, with 11 bases in between. The V gene's germline CDR1 is MDHEN and CDR2 SYDVKM. The CDR3 coding sequence is TGTGCCAGCAGTATCTCAGGGGACTCTGGGGCCAACGTCCTGACTTTC. It encodes CASSISGDSGANVLTF. Full variable domain (rest looked up from reference TRBV28 and TRBJ2-6): DVKVTQSSRYLVKRTGEKVFLECVQDMDHENMFWYRQDPGLGLRLIYFSYDVKMKEKGDIPEGYSVSREKKERFSLILESASTNQTSMYLCASSISGDSGANVLTFGAGSRLTVL.

On this clonotype itself: The missing conserved phenylalanine or tryptophan at the end of this CDR3 makes a read error likely. No DNA is shown, since the ends of the CDR3 on it are uncertain; the CDR3 is the one TCRdb lists. The chain links TRBV10-3 to TRBJ2-7; the table's D call, TRBD2, was not checked against the DNA. Ends included, the CDR3 has 15 residues. Per the germline V gene, CDR1 is ENHRY and CDR2 is SYGVKD. The CDR3 sequence is CAISENGRYGYTFGS.